Shown below are 2 T cell receptor beta chains from a single sample sequenced in a study of blood T cell repertoires in COVID-19. Profiling relied on immunoSEQ multiplex PCR, and the TCRdb table lists in-frame clones only, not all of them. The sample includes some 150,000 clones, around 89% of them seen just once. The sample was peripheral blood. The source is a woman in her thirties or forties with acute or convalescent COVID-19.

The rearrangement joins TRBV5-1 to TRBJ2-5; 9 bases fit TRBD2. Germline V CDR1 and CDR2: SGHRS, YFSETQ. The CDR3 consists of 14 residues. V was pared by 0 bases and J by 5 bases, with 2 bases of the junction left unmatched. The CDR3 sequence: CASSLGSGSETQYF. CDR3 in DNA: TGCGCCAGCAGCTTGGGTAGCGGGAGTGAGACCCAGTACTTC. Supplemented by reference TRBV5-1 and TRBJ2-5, the full variable domain reads KAGVTQTPRYLIKTRGQQVTLSCSPISGHRSVSWYQQTPGQGLQFLFEYFSETQRNKGNFPGRFSGRQFSNSRSEMNVSTLELGDSALYLCASSLGSGSETQYFGPGTRLLVL.

The chain uses TRBV18 and TRBJ1-1; D is possibly TRBD1 (6 bases). The CDR3 is 11 amino acids. Trimming removed 5 bases from V and 7 bases from J, with 8 bases in between. Germline CDR1 is KGHSH and CDR2 is LQKENI. Written as DNA, the CDR3 is TGTGCCAGCTCAGCGGACAGTGAAGCTTTCTTT. Protein sequence: CASSADSEAFF.